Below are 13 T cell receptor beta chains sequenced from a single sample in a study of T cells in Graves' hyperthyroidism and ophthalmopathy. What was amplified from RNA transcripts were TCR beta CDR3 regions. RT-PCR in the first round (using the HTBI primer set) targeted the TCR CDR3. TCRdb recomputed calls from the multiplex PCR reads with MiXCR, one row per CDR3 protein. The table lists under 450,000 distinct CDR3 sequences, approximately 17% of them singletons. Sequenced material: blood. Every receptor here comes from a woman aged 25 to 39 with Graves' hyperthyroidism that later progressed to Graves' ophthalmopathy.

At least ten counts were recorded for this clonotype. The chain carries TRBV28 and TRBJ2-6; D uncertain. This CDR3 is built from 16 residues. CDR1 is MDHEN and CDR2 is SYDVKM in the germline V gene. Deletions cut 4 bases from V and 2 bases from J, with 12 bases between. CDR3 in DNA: TGTGCCAGCAGTTCATCCGGCGGACCTGGGGCCAACGTCCTGACTTTC. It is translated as CASSSSGGPGANVLTF.

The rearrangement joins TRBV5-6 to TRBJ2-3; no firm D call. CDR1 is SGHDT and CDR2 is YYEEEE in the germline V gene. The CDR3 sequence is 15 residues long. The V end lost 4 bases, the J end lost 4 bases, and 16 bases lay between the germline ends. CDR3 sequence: CASSVDVVQADTQYF. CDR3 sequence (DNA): TGTGCCAGCAGCGTGGACGTCGTCCAGGCAGATACGCAGTATTTT.

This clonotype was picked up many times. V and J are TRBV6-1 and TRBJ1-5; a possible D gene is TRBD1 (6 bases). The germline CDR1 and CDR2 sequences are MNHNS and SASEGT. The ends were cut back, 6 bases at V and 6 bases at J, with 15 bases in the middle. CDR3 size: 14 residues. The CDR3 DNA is TGTGCCAGCAGGGCAACAGGGAGCGGTCAGCCCCAGCATTTT. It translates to CASRATGSGQPQHF.

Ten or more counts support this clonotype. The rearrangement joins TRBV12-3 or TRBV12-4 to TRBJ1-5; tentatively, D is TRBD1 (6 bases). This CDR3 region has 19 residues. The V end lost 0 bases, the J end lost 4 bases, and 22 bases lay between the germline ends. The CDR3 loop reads CASSLAYPGERSLNQPQHF. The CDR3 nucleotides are TGTGCCAGCAGTTTAGCGTACCCAGGGGAGCGTAGTTTAAATCAGCCCCAGCATTTT.

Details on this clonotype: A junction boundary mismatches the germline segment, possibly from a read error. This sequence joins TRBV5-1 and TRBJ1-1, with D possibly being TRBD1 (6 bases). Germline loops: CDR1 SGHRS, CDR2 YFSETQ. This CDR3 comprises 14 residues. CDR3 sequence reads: CASSHLQGYTEAFF. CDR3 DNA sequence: TGTGCCAGCAGCCACCTACAGGGTTACACTGAAGCTTTCTTT.

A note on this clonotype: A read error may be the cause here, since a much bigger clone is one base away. CDR3 sequence reads: CSAATTTGDNEQFF. The CDR3 coding sequence is TGCAGTGCTGCAACGACCACAGGTGACAATGAGCAGTTCTTC. The chain employs TRBV20-1 and TRBJ2-1; D is possibly TRBD1 (5 bases). The CDR3 has 14 amino acids. CDR1 and CDR2 (germline): DFQATT, SNEGSKA (reference sequence). Trimming pared 5 bases from V and 5 bases from J, leaving 16 bases between.

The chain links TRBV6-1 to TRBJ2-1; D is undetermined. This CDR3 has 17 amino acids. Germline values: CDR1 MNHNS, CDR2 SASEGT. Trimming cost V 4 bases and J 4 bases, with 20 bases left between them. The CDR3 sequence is CASSGGWVSSVYNEQFF. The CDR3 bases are TGTGCCAGCAGTGGAGGTTGGGTCTCGTCGGTTTACAATGAGCAGTTCTTC.

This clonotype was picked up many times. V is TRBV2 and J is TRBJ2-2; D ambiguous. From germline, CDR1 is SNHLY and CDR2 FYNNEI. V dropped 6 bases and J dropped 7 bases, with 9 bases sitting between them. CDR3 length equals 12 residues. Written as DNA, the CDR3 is TGTGCCAGCAGGCCAACAAGCGGGGAGCTGTTTTTT. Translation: CASRPTSGELFF.

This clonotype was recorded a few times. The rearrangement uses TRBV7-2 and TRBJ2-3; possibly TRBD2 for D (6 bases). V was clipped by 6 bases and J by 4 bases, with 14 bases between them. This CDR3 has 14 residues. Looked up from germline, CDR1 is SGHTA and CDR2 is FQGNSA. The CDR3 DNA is TGTGCCAGCAGTCAAAACGGGGAGGCAGATACGCAGTATTTT. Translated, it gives CASSQNGEADTQYF. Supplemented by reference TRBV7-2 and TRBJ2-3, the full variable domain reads GAGVSQSPSNKVTEKGKDVELRCDPISGHTALYWYRQSLGQGLEFLIYFQGNSAPDKSGLPSDRFSAERTGGSVSTLTIQRTQQEDSAVYLCASSQNGEADTQYFGPGTRLTVL.

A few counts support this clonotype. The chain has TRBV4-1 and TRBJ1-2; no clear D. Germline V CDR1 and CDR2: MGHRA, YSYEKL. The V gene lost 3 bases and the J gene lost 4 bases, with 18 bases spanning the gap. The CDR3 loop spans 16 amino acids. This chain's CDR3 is CASSHFAVGNVYGYTF. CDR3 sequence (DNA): TGCGCCAGCAGCCATTTCGCAGTTGGCAACGTCTATGGCTACACCTTC.

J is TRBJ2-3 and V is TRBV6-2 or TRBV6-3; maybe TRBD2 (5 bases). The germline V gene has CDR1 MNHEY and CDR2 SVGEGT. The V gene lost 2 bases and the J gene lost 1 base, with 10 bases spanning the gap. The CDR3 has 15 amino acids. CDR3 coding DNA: TGTGCCAGCAGTTACCATGAGGGAGGCACAGATACGCAGTATTTT. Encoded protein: CASSYHEGGTDTQYF.

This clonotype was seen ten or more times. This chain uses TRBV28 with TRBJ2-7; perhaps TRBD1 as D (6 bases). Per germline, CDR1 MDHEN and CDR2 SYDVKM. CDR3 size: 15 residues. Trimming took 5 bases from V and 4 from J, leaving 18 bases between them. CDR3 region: CASSVGLGAGYEQYF. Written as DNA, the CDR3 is TGTGCCAGCAGTGTCGGGTTGGGGGCTGGGTACGAGCAGTACTTC. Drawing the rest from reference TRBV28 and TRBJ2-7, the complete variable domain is DVKVTQSSRYLVKRTGEKVFLECVQDMDHENMFWYRQDPGLGLRLIYFSYDVKMKEKGDIPEGYSVSREKKERFSLILESASTNQTSMYLCASSVGLGAGYEQYFGPGTRLTVT.

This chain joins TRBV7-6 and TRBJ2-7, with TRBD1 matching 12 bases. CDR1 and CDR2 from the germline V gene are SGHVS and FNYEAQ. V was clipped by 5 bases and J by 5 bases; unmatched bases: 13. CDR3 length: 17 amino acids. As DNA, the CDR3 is TGTGCCAGCAGCCTGACGCCGGGACAGGGGGCGGTCAACGAGCAGTACTTC. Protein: CASSLTPGQGAVNEQYF.